This T cell receptor (beta chain) was recovered during a study of blood T cell repertoires in COVID-19 (dated by TCRdb to the early 2020s). Regarding the complete study: The collaborator samples originated in the United States, Italy and Spain and spanned the acute and convalescent phases of COVID-19. The repertoires were released in a freely available public database intended as a resource for research on the immune response to SARS-CoV-2. The prospective study material was composed of cDNA or gDNA derived from T cells, B-cell-depleted T cells, or PBMCs. The sample metadata nearly always contained a de-identified subject ID, COVID-19 status, age in years and sex. Samples came from the ongoing ImmuneRACE study (first 160 participants) plus 1,254 subjects from 6 global collaborators. Deeply sampled blood TCRbeta repertoires from subjects exposed to, actively infected with, or recovered from COVID-19 were included in the dataset. Where available, HLA class I and class II types were obtained from metadata supplied by the sample provider rather than from assay-based typing. General study outcomes and caveats: The quantity of clinical and demographic metadata differed by source and by participant and was supplied without curation.

The collaborating institutions used their own protocols to collect whole blood in K2EDTA tubes. For TCRbeta analysis, collaborator samples were shipped as frozen whole blood, as isolated PBMCs, or as DNA extracted from either sample type. The cysteine opens and the phenylalanine closes a CDR3 of 13 amino acids. Solely the CDR3 DNA is kept, with 39 bases framed from the first base. Deletion took 3 bases off V and 6 bases off J, with a span of 6 bases between the germline ends. For CDR1 and CDR2, the germline V gene lists SGHTA and FQGNSA. The immunoSEQ Assay, a bias-controlled multiplex PCR, was used to amplify TCRbeta CDR3 regions from genomic DNA. Processing in the source paper ran as follows. The number of nucleated cells in each sample was estimated by amplification of reference gene primers within the assay. Sequence reads were collapsed and filtered to measure the absolute abundance of every unique TCRbeta CDR3 rearrangement. Productive Simpson clonality was computed per sample as the square root of Simpson's diversity index over productive rearrangements. TCRdb took this table from immuneACCESS and kept in-frame rearrangements with V and J called. Such tables lack part of the clones; where checked against another copy, unresolved V genes explain under half of the gap, and the rest is unexplained. The DNA gave D and trimming, while V, J and clone size come from that table. In all, the sample holds about 190,000 clones, and approximately 79% of those were seen once. The ten top clones hold about an eighth of the sample.

Regarding this clone: Its antigen is unknown. It has no much larger one-base neighbor in the sample; base qualities were not kept.

The sample consisted of peripheral blood. The TCR sequence derives from a woman between 45 and 65 years old with acute or convalescent COVID-19. This sequence uses TRBV7-2 and TRBJ1-6; the D segment could be TRBD1, given 5 matching bases. The DNA sequence is given as TGTGCCAGCAGCTTTGGGGCTAATTCACCCCTCCACTTT. It specifies CASSFGANSPLHF.